This entry describes one TCR beta chain. This clone was seen just once. There is no known antigen for this receptor. Within one base of it there is no much larger clone, and no base qualities were kept. Interpreted using the paper, the time point label stands for: approximately 4 weeks on oral tofacitinib. The meaning of the sample's treatment or condition label: oral pan-JAK inhibitor, 5-10 mg twice daily. From alopecia areata patients, peripheral blood was collected along with lesional scalp punch biopsies. After PBMCs were isolated by density centrifugation and stained for CD3, CD4 and CD8, a FACSAria was used to sort CD4+ and CD8+ T cells. These data originate in a study of CD8+ T cells in alopecia areata (dated by TCRdb to between 2017 and 2018). Regarding the complete study: The treated patients, all with moderate-to-severe alopecia areata, were enrolled in an open-label pilot trial of oral tofacitinib given at 5 to 10 mg twice daily. Patients received tofacitinib for 6 to 18 months and were then followed off drug for 6 months to check for delayed response and recurrence. The SALT score, which quantifies the percentage of affected scalp surface area, was used to measure disease severity in treated patients. High-throughput TCRbeta sequencing was used to examine T cell clonal expansion in alopecia areata in both the C3H/HeJ mouse model and human patients. Human TCRbeta sequencing covered scalp tissue and sorted CD4+ and CD8+ peripheral blood T cells from patchy and totalis/universalis alopecia areata patients and healthy controls. Patients on tofacitinib were biopsied at baseline and after 4 and 24 weeks of treatment, and several of the patients also had a later scalp biopsy. Scalp clonality was compared among normal scalp (n=4), patchy alopecia areata scalp (n=8), and alopecia totalis/universalis scalp (n=8). RNA was obtained with the PAXgene miRNA kit for fixed scalp, the miRNeasy kit for PBMCs, and the RNeasy kit for mouse skin. immunoSEQ multiplex PCR using 35 Vbeta forward primers and 13 Jbeta reverse primers was used to amplify TCRbeta CDR3 regions.

Summary of the overall study and its limitations: During tofacitinib treatment, many expanded lesional clones stuck around in both scalp and blood, and this persistence may partly explain why relapse happens after treatment is stopped. Shared TCR sequences between patients were less evident than in mice, which may be partly attributable to HLA diversity in the patient population. Because the treated cohort was small and had just a single nonresponder, larger studies are needed to establish links between baseline CD8+ expansion and response. Scalp TCR repertoire analysis is complicated because resident alphabeta T cells in normal human skin are also sequenced, whereas mouse skin is dominated by gammadelta T cells. Compared with normal scalp, lesional scalp had higher clonality and more expanded CD8+ clones, particularly in alopecia totalis/universalis, a pattern that suggests antigenic drive. Tofacitinib significantly lowered scalp clonality and the number of expanded CD8+ clones among the top 100 scalp clones.

Library construction relied on the immunoSEQ multiplex PCR assay. To provide template for TCR sequencing, every sample had RNA extracted and reverse transcribed into cDNA. First-strand cDNA was synthesized with SuperScript III using a 2:1 mix of oligo-dT and random hexamers. A synthetic immune receptor repertoire was used to measure amplification bias, and any remaining bias was corrected computationally. Per the original workflow: Raw reads were preprocessed for error removal, and CDR3 was defined according to IMGT conventions as running from the conserved cysteine to phenylalanine. Clonality was computed by normalizing Shannon entropy by log2 of the number of productive unique TCRs and subtracting the result from 1. Whether each scalp clone was CD4 or CD8 was inferred by checking scalp TCRbeta sequences against the CD4 and CD8 repertoires from sorted blood. TCRdb holds this immuneACCESS table with in-frame rearrangements only. Some clones are missing; in checked studies, unresolved V genes explain under half, and the rest has no known cause. V and J calls and clone size are given by that table; D and trimming were obtained from the DNA. The sample table holds under 150,000 clones, of which roughly four fifths were seen once. Around 25% of the sample goes to the ten largest clones.

The junction carries 9 bases between V and J, which are trimmed by 6 bases and 4 bases respectively. Measured from the cysteine to the phenylalanine, the CDR3 is 11 residues long. The entry retains the CDR3 DNA only, 33 bases that are in frame from base 1. CDR1 SQVTM and CDR2 ANQGSEA were looked up in the germline V gene. The sequence derives from a human donor with alopecia areata. This specimen consisted of CD8+ T cells sorted from blood, obtained at week 4, from a patient treated with tofacitinib. Recombination joined TRBV29-1 with TRBJ1-1; the D gene is unclear. The CDR3 sequence is CSVKWATEAFF. The DNA sequence is given as TGCAGCGTGAAGTGGGCCACTGAAGCTTTCTTT.